A selection of T cell receptor beta chains follows, all from one sample in a study of T cell responses to AZD1222 COVID-19 vaccine. Libraries were prepared by immunoSEQ multiplex PCR; TCRdb keeps only in-frame clonotypes and omits some of them. The data contain more than 110,000 clones, over 90% of them singletons. The sample consisted of peripheral blood, taken on day 0 of AZD1222 vaccination. The receptors stem from an adult in good health. Each CDR3 is given with its conserved first and last residue. The D gene is left open where the match is weak. The listing skips clone size in some rows; elsewhere it reads once, few, many or a size class.

j_call	d_call	clone_size	v_call	cdr3_nt	cdr3_aa
TRBJ1-5	TRBD1	.	TRBV28	TGTGCCAGCAGAAACCAAAGGACAGGGGGGAATCAGCCCCAGCATTTT	CASRNQRTGGNQPQHF
TRBJ2-7	.	.	TRBV5-4	TGTGCCAGCAGCTTGGGGCAGGCGAGCTACGAGCAGTACTTC	CASSLGQASYEQYF
TRBJ2-5	.	.	TRBV28	TGTGCCAGCAGTGAGGGGGGACACCAAGAGACCCAGTACTTC	CASSEGGHQETQYF
TRBJ2-1	TRBD1	.	TRBV3-1/TRBV3-2	TGTGCCAGCAGCCAGGACAGGGCCAACAATGAGCAGTTCTTC	CASSQDRANNEQFF
TRBJ1-2	.	.	TRBV7-8	TGTGCCAGCAGCTTAGATTCAGGCCAAGACTATGGCTACACCTTC	CASSLDSGQDYGYTF
TRBJ1-2	TRBD1	.	TRBV30	TGTGCCTGGGGGGACAGCCCCAACTATGGCTACACCTTC	CAWGDSPNYGYTF
TRBJ2-7	.	.	TRBV5-1	TGCGCCAGCAGCTTAGAACAGGGAGCCACCTACGAGCAGTACTTC	CASSLEQGATYEQYF
TRBJ1-5	.	.	TRBV6-1	TGTGCCAGCAGTGTAAGAACAGGAACTAGCAATCAGCCCCAGCATTTT	CASSVRTGTSNQPQHF
TRBJ2-2	.	.	TRBV11-2	TGTGCCAGCAGCCCGACATTCGGAGGGGAGCTGTTTTTT	CASSPTFGGELFF
TRBJ1-5	.	.	TRBV27	TGTGCCAGCAGCCCCCGGGGGACAACCTATAGCAATCAGCCCCAGCATTTT	CASSPRGTTYSNQPQHF
TRBJ2-7	.	once	TRBV30	TGTGCCTGGAGATCGAGACCGACAGCGTACGAGCAGTACTTC	CAWRSRPTAYEQYF
TRBJ2-1	TRBD1	once	TRBV7-2	TGTGCCAGCAGCTTCACACTTTCCGGGACAGGACGCTACAATGAGCAGTTCTTC	CASSFTLSGTGRYNEQFF
TRBJ1-5	TRBD1	.	TRBV24-1	TGTGCCACCAGTCGGACAGGGGTTCAGCCCCAGCATTTT	CATSRTGVQPQHF
TRBJ2-3	.	.	TRBV7-9	TGTGCCAGCAGCTTACCAGATACGCAGTATTTT	CASSLPDTQYF
TRBJ1-1	.	.	TRBV7-9	TGTGCCAGCAGCTGGAAGAACACTGAAGCTTTCTTT	CASSWKNTEAFF
TRBJ2-7	.	once	TRBV11-3	TGTGCCAGCAGCTCGGGGCTAGGAGGAGGGAGTTCAGACGAGCAGTACTTC	CASSSGLGGGSSDEQYF
TRBJ2-3	.	.	TRBV12-5	TGTGCTAGTGCCAAAAGCACAGATACGCAGTATTTT	CASAKSTDTQYF
TRBJ2-7	.	.	TRBV12-3/TRBV12-4	TGTGCCAGCAGCCAAGTCAGGGGCCACGAGCAGTACTTC	CASSQVRGHEQYF
TRBJ2-7	.	.	TRBV10-1	TGCGCCAGCAGTGATGGGGGGGCTAATTCCTACGAGCAGTACTTC	CASSDGGANSYEQYF
TRBJ1-4	.	.	TRBV3-1/TRBV3-2	TGTGCCAGCAGCCAACTTGGGGCTAATGAAAAACTGTTTTTT	CASSQLGANEKLFF
TRBJ2-1	TRBD2	.	TRBV18	TGTGCCAGCTCACCACCGGTAGCGGGAGGTCACAATGAGCAGTTCTTC	CASSPPVAGGHNEQFF
TRBJ1-5	.	.	TRBV10-2	TGCGCCAGCAGTGCCGGGGGGATTCAGCCCCAGCATTTT	CASSAGGIQPQHF
TRBJ1-2	TRBD1	.	TRBV5-6	TGTGCCAGCAGCTTGGGACAGGGAATAGGGGGCTACACCTTC	CASSLGQGIGGYTF
TRBJ2-5	.	.	TRBV30	TGTGCCTGGAGTCTACAAGGGACCCAGTACTTC	CAWSLQGTQYF
TRBJ2-1	TRBD2	once	TRBV7-9	TGTGCCAGCAGCTTAGCGATGGTAGCGGGCTTCCTGTGGGGCGATGAGCAGTTCTTC	CASSLAMVAGFLWGDEQFF
TRBJ2-1	TRBD2	once	TRBV4-1	TGCGCCAGCAGCCAAGGGGAGACTAGCGGGGCTTACAATGAGCAGTTCTTC	CASSQGETSGAYNEQFF
TRBJ2-5	TRBD1	.	TRBV5-6	TGTGCCAGCAGCTTGGTGGACAGGGGGCTGTTGGAGACCCAGTACTTC	CASSLVDRGLLETQYF
TRBJ2-7	.	.	TRBV19	TGTGCCAGTAGTATAGTCAGGGATGGAGAGCAGTACTTC	CASSIVRDGEQYF
TRBJ1-6	.	once	TRBV4-1	TGCGCCAGCAGCCCAGAAAATCTCAGACAGCCCCCGAATTCACCCCTCCACTTT	CASSPENLRQPPNSPLHF
TRBJ2-1	.	.	TRBV12-2	TGTGCAAGTCGCTTCGGGACTAGCGGGAGAGGTTACAATGAGCAGTTCTTC	CASRFGTSGRGYNEQFF
TRBJ2-2	.	once	TRBV4-2	TGTGCCAGCAGCCAATATTGGACAGCCGGGGAGCTGTTTTTT	CASSQYWTAGELFF
TRBJ1-5	TRBD1	.	TRBV13	TGTGCCAGCAGCTTCGGGACAGGGAATCAGCCCCAGCATTTT	CASSFGTGNQPQHF
TRBJ2-1	TRBD1	once	TRBV27	TGTGCCAGCAGTCAGTCGGGACAGGGGTTCTATGAGCAGTTCTTC	CASSQSGQGFYEQFF
TRBJ2-2	TRBD2	.	TRBV3-1/TRBV3-2	TGTGCCAGCAGCCGAACTAGCGGGAGTAAGACCGGGGAGCTGTTTTTT	CASSRTSGSKTGELFF
TRBJ1-6	TRBD1	.	TRBV19	TGTGCCAGTACCACCCGGGACAGGGTTAATTCACCCCTCCACTTT	CASTTRDRVNSPLHF
TRBJ1-4	TRBD1	.	TRBV3-1/TRBV3-2	TGTGCCAGCAGCCAAGGACAGGGAGAAAAACTGTTTTTT	CASSQGQGEKLFF
TRBJ1-2	.	.	TRBV19	TGTGCCAGTAGTATAGATCCAACAGCACTCTATGGCTACACCTTC	CASSIDPTALYGYTF
TRBJ1-4	TRBD1	.	TRBV12-5	TGTGCTAGTGGCCATCGGACAGGGGGCGATCGATATGAAAAACTGTTTTTT	CASGHRTGGDRYEKLFF
TRBJ2-5	.	.	TRBV7-3	TGTGCCAGCAGCGCAACCGGGACGAAAAAAGAGACCCAGTACTTC	CASSATGTKKETQYF
TRBJ1-4	.	.	TRBV7-2	TGTGCCAGCAGCCAAGGGGATAATGAAAAACTGTTTTTT	CASSQGDNEKLFF
TRBJ2-7	.	few	TRBV25-1	TGTGCCAGCAGTGACAGGTCAGTCTACGAGCAGTACTTC	CASSDRSVYEQYF
TRBJ1-5	.	.	TRBV5-1	TGCGCCAGCAGCTTGGACGGGTCAGGCAATCAGCCCCAGCATTTT	CASSLDGSGNQPQHF
TRBJ2-2	TRBD2	.	TRBV9	TGTGCCAGCAGCGTAGGAAGCGGGGGTACCACCGGGGAGCTGTTTTTT	CASSVGSGGTTGELFF
TRBJ1-4	.	.	TRBV4-1	TGCGCCAGCAGCCAGGGACACAGTATGGGGGCAGATTCGGCTAATGAAAAACTGTTTTTT	CASSQGHSMGADSANEKLFF
TRBJ1-1	TRBD1	once	TRBV27	TGTGCCTCCCAAATGAGCGACAGGGGGCTGAACACTGAAGCTTTCTTT	CASQMSDRGLNTEAFF